The clone carrying this TCR beta chain has a single count. The donor cohort consisted entirely of Caucasian adults residing in Nashville, Tennessee. CDR1 is SGHRS, CDR2 YFSETQ, per germline. V lost 4 bases and J lost 8, with 16 bases in between. The CDR3 covers 14 residues. The data were taken from a study of shared clonotypes between healthy human individuals. Clones were sequenced by immunoSEQ multiplex PCR, and TCRdb holds only the in-frame ones, with some missing. The sample records about 2 million clones, roughly 96% being singletons. The source material was naive CD4+ T cells sorted from blood. Subset defined: CD45RA+ positively selected. This sequence joins TRBV5-1 and TRBJ1-5; maybe TRBD1 (6 bases). The receptor was isolated from a man in his late teens or twenties in good health. Here the CDR3 DNA reads TGCGCCAGCAGCGTAACAGGGACTCAAGAGCCCCAGCATTTT. This sequence encodes CASSVTGTQEPQHF.